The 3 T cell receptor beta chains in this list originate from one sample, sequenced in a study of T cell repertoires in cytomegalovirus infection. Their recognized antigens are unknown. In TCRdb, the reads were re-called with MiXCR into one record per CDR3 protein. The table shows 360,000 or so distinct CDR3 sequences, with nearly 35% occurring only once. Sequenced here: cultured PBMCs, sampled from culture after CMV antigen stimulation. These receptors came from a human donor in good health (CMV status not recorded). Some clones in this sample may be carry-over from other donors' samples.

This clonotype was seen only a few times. Written as DNA, the CDR3 is TGTGCCAGCAGCTTACACTTCACTGAAGCTTTCTTT. This codes for CASSLHFTEAFF. The chain has TRBV7-9 and TRBJ1-1, with D unresolved. This CDR3 has 12 residues. Germline V gene lookup returns CDR1 SEHNR and CDR2 FQNEAQ (reference sequence). V was pared by 2 bases and J by 4 bases, with 5 bases between.

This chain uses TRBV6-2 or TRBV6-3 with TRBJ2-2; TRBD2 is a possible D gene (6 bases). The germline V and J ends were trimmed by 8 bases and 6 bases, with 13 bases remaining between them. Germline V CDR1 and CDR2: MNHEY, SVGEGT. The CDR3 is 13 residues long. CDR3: CASELALAGELFF. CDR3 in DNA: TGTGCCAGCGAGCTAGCGCTAGCCGGGGAGCTGTTTTTT.

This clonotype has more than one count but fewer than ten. DNA of the CDR3: TGTGCCAGCAGGGCCGCGACAGGGCCCACCGGGGAGCTGTTTTTT. Translating it yields CASRAATGPTGELFF. The J gene is TRBJ2-2, the V gene TRBV7-2, with 7 bases aligning to TRBD1. Germline loops: CDR1 SGHTA, CDR2 FQGNSA. J gave up 4 bases and V 6 bases, and 8 bases lay outside the gene matches. This CDR3 has 15 residues.